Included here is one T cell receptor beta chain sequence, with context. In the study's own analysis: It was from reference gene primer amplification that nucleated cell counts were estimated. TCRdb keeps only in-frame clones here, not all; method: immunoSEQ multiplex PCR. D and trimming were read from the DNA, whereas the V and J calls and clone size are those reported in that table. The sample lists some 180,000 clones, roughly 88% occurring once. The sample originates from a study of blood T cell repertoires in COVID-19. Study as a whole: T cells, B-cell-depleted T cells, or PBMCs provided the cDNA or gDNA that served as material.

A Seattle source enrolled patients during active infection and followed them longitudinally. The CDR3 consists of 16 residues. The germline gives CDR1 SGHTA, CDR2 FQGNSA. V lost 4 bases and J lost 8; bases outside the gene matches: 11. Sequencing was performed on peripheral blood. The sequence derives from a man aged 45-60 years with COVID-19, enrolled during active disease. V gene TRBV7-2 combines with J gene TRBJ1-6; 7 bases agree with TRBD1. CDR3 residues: CASSSTLRQGHSPLHF. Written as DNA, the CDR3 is TGTGCCAGCAGCTCCACTCTGAGACAGGGTCATTCACCCCTCCACTTT.